A selection of T cell receptor beta chains follows, all from one sample in a study of cytomegalovirus exposure and HLA in healthy donors. Using immunoSEQ multiplex PCR, the repertoire was profiled, and TCRdb retains in-frame clones only, with some absent. The sample carries approximately 100,000 clones, 74% recorded once. Sequencing used PBMCs. The source is a human donor in good health. The CDR3 runs from the conserved cysteine through the conserved F or W. Each record gives: clone size, J gene, D gene, V gene, CDR3 DNA, CDR3 protein. The D gene is left open where the match is weak. For some rows the clone size is stated as once, few or many, or as a class when expanded; others skip it.

size: -
J: TRBJ1-5
D: TRBD1
V: TRBV6-1
DNA: TGTGCCAGCAGACCGGGACAGACCAGCAATCAGCCCCAGCATTTT
CDR3: CASRPGQTSNQPQHF

size: -
J: TRBJ2-7
D: -
V: TRBV5-5
DNA: TGTGCCAGCAGCTCCGACACAGCCTACGAGCAGTACTTC
CDR3: CASSSDTAYEQYF

size: few
J: TRBJ2-7
D: TRBD2
V: TRBV7-2
DNA: TGTGCCAGCAGCTCTGGACTAGGAGGGGCCTACGAGCAGTACTTC
CDR3: CASSSGLGGAYEQYF

size: -
J: TRBJ2-1
D: -
V: TRBV5-1
DNA: TGCGCCAGCAGCTTGACTACTGAGTCCTACAATGAGCAGTTCTTC
CDR3: CASSLTTESYNEQFF

size: few
J: TRBJ1-6
D: -
V: TRBV5-1
DNA: TGCGCCAGCAGCTTGGCAGGGCCACCATCACCCCTCCACTTT
CDR3: CASSLAGPPSPLHF

size: -
J: TRBJ2-5
D: TRBD2
V: TRBV5-1
DNA: TGCGCCAGCGCGGGAGGGGCTAGCGGGGAGACCCAGTACTTC
CDR3: CASAGGASGETQYF

size: -
J: TRBJ2-2
D: -
V: TRBV19
DNA: TGTGCCAGTAGATCCCTTGATAGGGGGAACACCGGGGAGCTGTTTTTT
CDR3: CASRSLDRGNTGELFF

size: -
J: TRBJ2-7
D: -
V: TRBV6-1
DNA: TGTGCCAGCATGGTACAGGAAACCTACGAGCAGTACTTC
CDR3: CASMVQETYEQYF

size: -
J: TRBJ1-1
D: -
V: TRBV7-8
DNA: TGTGCCAGCAGCTTAGACGGGGGGGCGAACACTGAAGCTTTCTTT
CDR3: CASSLDGGANTEAFF

size: few
J: TRBJ2-6
D: -
V: TRBV19
DNA: TGTGCCACAGACGACGGAGGGTTCAACGTCCTGACTTTC
CDR3: CATDDGGFNVLTF

size: -
J: TRBJ2-7
D: TRBD2
V: TRBV4-1
DNA: TGCGCCAGCAGCCAAGGGCGCGGGACTACCTCCTACGAGCAGTACTTC
CDR3: CASSQGRGTTSYEQYF

size: -
J: TRBJ1-1
D: -
V: TRBV11-2
DNA: TGTGCCAGCAGGAGAGACAGACACACTGAAGCTTTCTTT
CDR3: CASRRDRHTEAFF

size: -
J: TRBJ1-2
D: -
V: TRBV10-2
DNA: TGCGCCAGCAGTGGGCGCCGAGCACAGGAAGCTAACTATGGCTACACCTTC
CDR3: CASSGRRAQEANYGYTF

size: -
J: TRBJ1-2
D: -
V: TRBV28
DNA: TGTGCCAGCAGTCCTACAGGCTCCTATGGCTACACCTTC
CDR3: CASSPTGSYGYTF

size: -
J: TRBJ1-6
D: TRBD1
V: TRBV6-5
DNA: TGTGCCAGCAGCCGCCCAGGACAGGGATTCTCACCCCTCCACTTT
CDR3: CASSRPGQGFSPLHF

size: -
J: TRBJ2-4
D: -
V: TRBV7-2
DNA: TGTGCCAGCAGCACCTCCCTAGTTGACATTCAGTACTTC
CDR3: CASSTSLVDIQYF

size: -
J: TRBJ2-3
D: TRBD1
V: TRBV2
DNA: TGTGCCAGCAATCCATTGGACAGGGCCCGAAATTCCTTCACAGATACGCAGTATTTT
CDR3: CASNPLDRARNSFTDTQYF

size: -
J: TRBJ1-4
D: -
V: TRBV13
DNA: TGTGCCAGCAGCTTCGGGAGGAGCAATGAAAAACTGTTTTTT
CDR3: CASSFGRSNEKLFF

size: -
J: TRBJ1-4
D: -
V: TRBV4-2
DNA: TGTGCCAGCAGAAACCAGGGCTACGCCAATGAAAAACTGTTTTTT
CDR3: CASRNQGYANEKLFF

size: -
J: TRBJ1-1
D: TRBD1
V: TRBV6-6
DNA: TGTGCCAGCAGCCCTGACAGGGGGATCACTGAAGCTTTCTTT
CDR3: CASSPDRGITEAFF